Listed here are 22 T cell receptor beta chains from one sample, sequenced in a study of T cell repertoires in cytomegalovirus infection. The antigens these receptors bind are not known. TCRdb fed the reads into MiXCR, producing one record per CDR3 protein. The table lists about 470,000 distinct CDR3 sequences, about 39% of them singletons. The source was cultured PBMCs, collected from culture after CMV antigen stimulation. The source is a human donor in good health (CMV status not recorded). Some clones in this sample may be carry-over from other donors' samples.

This chain links TRBV10-3 with TRBJ2-2; TRBD1 matches 9 bases. The germline CDR1 and CDR2 sequences are ENHRY and SYGVKD. The CDR3 runs to 14 residues. The V segment lost 8 bases and the J segment 4 bases; nucleotides outside the gene matches: 5. CDR3 protein: CAISGTGPTGELFF. In nucleotides, the CDR3 is TGTGCCATCTCCGGGACAGGGCCCACCGGGGAGCTGTTTTTT.

CDR3 loop: CASRPGLAGQFTYEQYF. CDR3 bases: TGTGCCAGCAGGCCGGGACTAGCGGGACAATTTACCTACGAGCAGTACTTC. The chain carries TRBV7-2 and TRBJ2-7, with 13 bases aligning to TRBD2. Looked up from germline, CDR1 is SGHTA and CDR2 is FQGNSA. The CDR3 loop spans 17 amino acids. Trimming at V came to 6 bases and at J to 2 bases, leaving 10 bases not matched to a gene.

V is TRBV12-3 or TRBV12-4 and J is TRBJ1-4; D might be TRBD1 (6 bases). There are 16 residues in the CDR3. The V end lost 1 base, the J end lost 3 bases, and 12 bases lay between the germline ends. The CDR3 coding sequence is TGTGCCAGCAGTTTAGGCCAGGGGCTCCCTAATGAAAAACTGTTTTTT. Protein sequence: CASSLGQGLPNEKLFF.

This clonotype was detected only a few times. V gene TRBV11-1 combines with J gene TRBJ2-1; D may be TRBD1 or TRBD2 (6 bases each). CDR1 and CDR2 (germline): SGHAT, FQDESV (reference sequence). The CDR3 is 13 residues long. V shed 1 base and J shed 9 bases, with 10 bases lying between them. This CDR3 is CASSLGGAGEQFF. For the CDR3, the DNA is TGTGCCAGCAGCTTAGGGGGGGCAGGTGAGCAGTTCTTC.

The chain combines TRBV2 with TRBJ1-5; 7 nucleotides match TRBD1. CDR3 size: 15 residues. V shed 4 bases, J shed 0 bases, and the junction held 3 bases outside the gene matches. The germline V gene encodes CDR1 SNHLY and CDR2 FYNNEI. This CDR3 reads CASSVWTGSNQPQHF. The CDR3 DNA sequence: TGTGCCAGCAGTGTTTGGACAGGTAGCAATCAGCCCCAGCATTTT. The full variable domain, in which reference TRBV2 and TRBJ1-5 provide the parts outside the CDR3, is EPEVTQTPSHQVTQMGQEVILRCVPISNHLYFYWYRQILGQKVEFLVSFYNNEISEKSEIFDDQFSVERPDGSNFTLKIRSTKLEDSAMYFCASSVWTGSNQPQHFGDGTRLSIL.

This clonotype was observed many times. The chain employs TRBV7-2 and TRBJ2-3; possibly TRBD1 for D (6 bases). V was pared by 2 bases and J by 3 bases, with 15 bases between. Per the germline V gene, CDR1 is SGHTA and CDR2 is FQGNSA. The CDR3 is made up of 16 amino acids. This chain's CDR3 is CASSLIGRGFTDTQYF. The CDR3 nucleotides read TGTGCCAGCAGCTTAATTGGCAGGGGATTTACAGATACGCAGTATTTT.

This clonotype was picked up a small number of times. The J gene is TRBJ2-7, the V gene TRBV6-5; D not certain. The CDR3 runs 17 residues. Germline CDR1 reads MNHEY; CDR2 reads SVGAGI. The V end lost 0 bases, the J end lost 0 bases, and 15 bases lay between the germline ends. The CDR3 loop reads CASSYSSTPRRSYEQYF. In nucleotides, the CDR3 is TGTGCCAGCAGTTACTCGTCAACCCCGAGACGCTCCTACGAGCAGTACTTC.

The rearrangement links TRBV28 to TRBJ2-5; TRBD2 agrees at 7 bases. V was clipped by 6 bases and J by 5 bases; unmatched bases: 15. Germline V gene lookup returns CDR1 MDHEN and CDR2 SYDVKM. The CDR3 totals 16 residues. The DNA of the CDR3 is TGTGCCAGCAGGGGGGGGGGGGATCCGTCGCAGGAGACCCAGTACTTC. The encoded protein is CASRGGGDPSQETQYF. Full variable domain (remainder filled in from reference TRBV28 and TRBJ2-5): DVKVTQSSRYLVKRTGEKVFLECVQDMDHENMFWYRQDPGLGLRLIYFSYDVKMKEKGDIPEGYSVSREKKERFSLILESASTNQTSMYLCASRGGGDPSQETQYFGPGTRLLVL.

This clonotype was detected only a few times. The chain has TRBV7-2 and TRBJ1-3, with D perhaps TRBD1 (6 bases). Germline V gene data show CDR1 as SGHTA and CDR2 as FQGNSA. V was clipped by 2 bases and J by 6 bases, with 26 bases between them. CDR3 size: 19 residues. Here the CDR3 reads CASSLPVPTGAWRANTIYF. For the CDR3, the DNA is TGTGCCAGCAGCTTACCCGTGCCTACGGGGGCCTGGAGGGCAAACACCATATATTTT.

The count of this clonotype is one. This chain connects TRBV11-2 to TRBJ2-7, with D possibly called TRBD1 or TRBD2 (6 bases each). Germline values: CDR1 SGHAT, CDR2 FQNNGV. V was cut by 5 bases and J by 2 bases, with 19 bases left in between. The CDR3 contains 16 residues. The CDR3 reads CASSNGGRGQTYEQYF. For the CDR3, the DNA is TGTGCCAGCAGCAACGGGGGCAGGGGTCAAACCTACGAGCAGTACTTC.

This chain connects TRBV6-5 to TRBJ2-1; TRBD2 might be the D (5 bases). The CDR3 spans 13 residues. Germline values: CDR1 MNHEY, CDR2 SVGAGI. Trimming stripped 6 bases from V and 4 bases from J, with 10 bases between. As DNA, the CDR3 is TGTGCCAGCAGACGACGGACTTACAATGAGCAGTTCTTC. It translates to CASRRRTYNEQFF.

The J gene is TRBJ2-3, the V gene TRBV20-1, with D possibly TRBD1 on 6 matching bases. CDR3 length: 14 amino acids. Germline V gene data show CDR1 as DFQATT and CDR2 as SNEGSKA (reference sequence). V was shortened by 0 bases and J by 0 bases, with 7 bases between the two germline ends. Written as DNA, the CDR3 is TGCAGTGCTAGAGAGGGGGCGAGCACAGATACGCAGTATTTT. Translated, it gives CSAREGASTDTQYF.

V is TRBV19 and J is TRBJ1-5, with D perhaps matching TRBD1 (6 bases). V was cut by 6 bases and J by 0 bases, with 21 bases left in between. The CDR3 contains 18 residues. Germline-derived CDR1 and CDR2 are LNHDA and SQIVND (reference sequence). The CDR3 nucleotides read TGTGCCAGTAGCCCAAACCAAGGGGGGAGATATAGCAATCAGCCCCAGCATTTT. The encoded protein is CASSPNQGGRYSNQPQHF.

This clonotype was detected once. The J gene is TRBJ1-1, the V gene TRBV20-1; D gene ambiguous. Germline V CDR1 and CDR2: DFQATT, SNEGSKA (reference sequence). The CDR3 extends over 12 amino acids. V lost 5 bases and J 3 bases, leaving 10 bases between the germline ends. CDR3 coding DNA: TGCAGTGCTCCGCGGCGGGACACTGAAGCTTTCTTT. It specifies CSAPRRDTEAFF.

The chain joins TRBV6-1 to TRBJ2-3; 13 nucleotides agree with TRBD2. The CDR3 totals 16 residues. Losses at the gene ends were 3 bases for V and 1 base for J; bases not matched to a gene: 1. CDR1 and CDR2 from the germline V gene are MNHNS and SASEGT. CDR3 loop: CASSDGLAGGTDTQYF. The CDR3 coding sequence is TGTGCCAGCAGTGATGGACTAGCGGGGGGCACAGATACGCAGTATTTT.

The chain's CDR3 is CASSPRTRHTGELFF. CDR3 sequence (DNA): TGTGCCAGCAGCCCCAGGACTAGGCACACCGGGGAGCTGTTTTTT. This rearrangement joins TRBV7-2 to TRBJ2-2; 7 bases agree with TRBD2. V dropped 5 bases and J dropped 3; count of bases not matched to a gene: 6. The CDR3 has 15 amino acids. Germline assignment: CDR1 SGHTA and CDR2 FQGNSA. The full variable domain, rest sourced from reference TRBV7-2 and TRBJ2-2, is GAGVSQSPSNKVTEKGKDVELRCDPISGHTALYWYRQSLGQGLEFLIYFQGNSAPDKSGLPSDRFSAERTGGSVSTLTIQRTQQEDSAVYLCASSPRTRHTGELFFGEGSRLTVL.

This clonotype appeared a single time. The chain has TRBV6-2 or TRBV6-3 and TRBJ2-7, with 8 bases fitting TRBD2. Germline assignment: CDR1 MNHEY and CDR2 SVGEGT. CDR3 length: 14 amino acids. The J segment lost 3 bases and the V segment lost 8 bases, leaving 9 bases of the junction unmatched. CDR3 residues: CASGELAEFYEQYF. The CDR3, as DNA: TGTGCCAGCGGCGAACTAGCGGAATTCTACGAGCAGTACTTC.

In its sample, this clonotype was seen a few times. This chain joins TRBV28 and TRBJ2-7; D remains ambiguous. The CDR3 is 14 residues long. Germline V CDR1 and CDR2: MDHEN, SYDVKM. The V and J ends lost 7 bases and 1 base respectively, with 14 bases between them. The CDR3 DNA reads as TGTGCCAGCAAACCCCAACGGTTTTCCTACGAGCAGTACTTC. Its translation: CASKPQRFSYEQYF.

The chain has TRBV10-3 and TRBJ1-4, with a possible D match to TRBD1 (6 bases). The CDR3 runs 13 residues. Germline-derived CDR1 and CDR2 are ENHRY and SYGVKD. Trimming took 6 bases from V and 8 from J, leaving 13 bases between them. CDR3 amino acids: CAIRGGGGEKLFF. CDR3 DNA: TGTGCCATCAGAGGCGGGGGCGGGGAAAAACTGTTTTTT.

This sequence joins TRBV5-5 and TRBJ2-1; perhaps TRBD1 as D (6 bases). The CDR3 has 13 amino acids. Per germline, CDR1 SGHKS and CDR2 YYEKEE (reference sequence). Between the trimmed V and J ends, which lost 3 bases and 6 bases, there was a span of 10 bases. The CDR3, as DNA: TGTGCCAGCAGCTGGGACACCATCAATGAGCAGTTCTTC. As protein: CASSWDTINEQFF.

V and J are TRBV10-3 and TRBJ2-6; D might be TRBD1 (5 bases). The CDR3 extends over 14 amino acids. The V gene's germline CDR1 is ENHRY and CDR2 SYGVKD. Trimming pared 9 bases from V and 4 bases from J, leaving 13 bases between. This CDR3 is CAIHSGSGANVLTF. DNA for the CDR3: TGTGCCATACACTCAGGGTCAGGGGCCAACGTCCTGACTTTC.

The J gene is TRBJ2-7, the V gene TRBV7-2, with 10 nucleotides matching TRBD1. Unmatched junction bases numbered 8, after V lost 4 bases and J lost 2 bases. The CDR3 covers 16 residues. The germline gives CDR1 SGHTA, CDR2 FQGNSA. CDR3: CASSSRGQGGTYEQYF. Here the CDR3 DNA reads TGTGCCAGCAGCTCCCGAGGACAGGGGGGGACCTACGAGCAGTACTTC.